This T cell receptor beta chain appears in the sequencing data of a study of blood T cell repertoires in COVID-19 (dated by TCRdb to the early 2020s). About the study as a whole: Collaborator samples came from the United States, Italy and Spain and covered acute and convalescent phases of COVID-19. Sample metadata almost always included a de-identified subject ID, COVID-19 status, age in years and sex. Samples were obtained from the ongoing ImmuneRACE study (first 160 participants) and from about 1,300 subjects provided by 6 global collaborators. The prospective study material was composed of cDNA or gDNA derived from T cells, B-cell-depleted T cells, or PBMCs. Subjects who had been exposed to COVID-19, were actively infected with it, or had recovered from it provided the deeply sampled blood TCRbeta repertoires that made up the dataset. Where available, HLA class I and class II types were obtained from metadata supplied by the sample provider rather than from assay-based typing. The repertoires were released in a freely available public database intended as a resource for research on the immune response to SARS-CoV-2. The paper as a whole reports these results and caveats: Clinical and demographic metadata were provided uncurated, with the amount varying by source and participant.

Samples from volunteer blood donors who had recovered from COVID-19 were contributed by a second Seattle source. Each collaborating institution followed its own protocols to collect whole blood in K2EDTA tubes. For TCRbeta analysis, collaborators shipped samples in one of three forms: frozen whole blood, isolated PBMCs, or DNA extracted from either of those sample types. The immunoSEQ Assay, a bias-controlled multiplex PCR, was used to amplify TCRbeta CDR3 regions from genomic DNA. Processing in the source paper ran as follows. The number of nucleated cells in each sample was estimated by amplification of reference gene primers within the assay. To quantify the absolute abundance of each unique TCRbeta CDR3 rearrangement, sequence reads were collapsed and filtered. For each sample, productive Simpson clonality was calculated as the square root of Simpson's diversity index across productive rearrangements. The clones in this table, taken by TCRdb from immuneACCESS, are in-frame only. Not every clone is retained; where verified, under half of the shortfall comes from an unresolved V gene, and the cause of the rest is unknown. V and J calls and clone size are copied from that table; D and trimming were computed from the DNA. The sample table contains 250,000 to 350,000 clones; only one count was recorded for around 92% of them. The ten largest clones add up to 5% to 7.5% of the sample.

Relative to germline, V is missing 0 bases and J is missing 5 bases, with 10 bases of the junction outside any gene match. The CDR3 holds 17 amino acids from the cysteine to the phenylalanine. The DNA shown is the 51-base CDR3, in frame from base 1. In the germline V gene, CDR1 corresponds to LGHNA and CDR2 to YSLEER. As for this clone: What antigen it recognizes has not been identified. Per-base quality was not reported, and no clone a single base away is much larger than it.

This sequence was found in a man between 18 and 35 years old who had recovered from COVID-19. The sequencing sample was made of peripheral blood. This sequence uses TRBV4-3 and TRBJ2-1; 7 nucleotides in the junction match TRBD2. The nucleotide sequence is TGCGCCAGCAGCCAAGATTGGGGGGGAGAACGACACAATGAGCAGTTCTTC. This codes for CASSQDWGGERHNEQFF.